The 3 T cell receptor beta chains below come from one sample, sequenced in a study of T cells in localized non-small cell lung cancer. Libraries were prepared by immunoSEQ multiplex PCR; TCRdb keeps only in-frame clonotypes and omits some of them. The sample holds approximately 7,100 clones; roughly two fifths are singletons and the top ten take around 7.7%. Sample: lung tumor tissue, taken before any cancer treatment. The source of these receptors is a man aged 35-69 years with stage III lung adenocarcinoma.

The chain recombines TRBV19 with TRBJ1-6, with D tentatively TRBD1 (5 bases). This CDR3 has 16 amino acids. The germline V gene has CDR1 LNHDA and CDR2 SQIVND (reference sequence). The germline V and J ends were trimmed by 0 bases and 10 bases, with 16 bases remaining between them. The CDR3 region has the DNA TGTGCCAGTAGTATAGAAGGACACCGAGGGGAGTCACCCCTCCACTTT. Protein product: CASSIEGHRGESPLHF.

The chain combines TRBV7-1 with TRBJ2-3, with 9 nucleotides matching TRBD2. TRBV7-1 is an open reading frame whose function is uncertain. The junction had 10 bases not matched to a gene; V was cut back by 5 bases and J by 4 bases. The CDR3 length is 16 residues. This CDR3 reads CASSPGLASTPDTQYF. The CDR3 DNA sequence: TGTGCCAGCAGCCCGGGACTAGCCTCCACACCAGATACGCAGTATTTT.

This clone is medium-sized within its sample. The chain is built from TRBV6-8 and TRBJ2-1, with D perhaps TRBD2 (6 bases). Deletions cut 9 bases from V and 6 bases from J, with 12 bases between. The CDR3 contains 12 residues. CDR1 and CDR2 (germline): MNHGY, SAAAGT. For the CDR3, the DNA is TGTGCCAGTACAACTAGCACCAATGAGCAGTTCTTC. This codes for CASTTSTNEQFF.